The source of this TCR beta chain is a study of vaccination and CD4 T cells after COVID-19. Sequence data for DNA of cultured CD4+ T cells were generated by the Oncomine TCR Beta short-read assay. TCRdb re-called the PCR reads with MiXCR, one entry per CDR3 protein. The table includes several thousand distinct CDR3 sequences, 50% detected once. Remarks on this clonotype: Its antigen is undetermined.

Regarding treatment: roughly 11-day PBMC culture with coronavirus spike peptide pools or control peptides (ViraFEST assay). Researchers collected the unexposed donor's CD4+ T cells before the COVID-19 pandemic (2011-2018). ViraFEST used peptide pools to expand antigen-specific T cells and subsequently sequenced their TCRs. The CDR3 loop spans 14 amino acids. V was clipped by 4 bases and J by 3 bases, with 12 bases between them. Germline CDR1 reads LNHDA; CDR2 reads SQIVND (reference sequence). This clonotype was obtained from a human donor in good health. The chain carries TRBV19 and TRBJ1-1, with D possibly TRBD1 on 5 matching bases. The source material was CD4+ T cells from blood, cultured in vitro. The CDR3 loop reads CASSRKGVDTEAFF. In DNA form, the CDR3 reads TGTGCCAGTAGTAGAAAAGGGGTCGACACTGAAGCTTTCTTT.